This TCR beta chain was recorded in a study of cytomegalovirus exposure and HLA in healthy donors. Study results and caveats: Apart from CMV serostatus, no immune exposure information was available. An apparent linkage of common viral pathogens to several of the most significant clusters emerged in a later analysis.

With 60 Vbeta and 13 Jbeta primers, the PCR was carried out. The method was immunoSEQ multiplex PCR; TCRdb's version includes in-frame clones alone and lacks a portion of them. This sample has approximately 100,000 clones; about 75% occur once, and the top ten carry around 4.8%. Worth noting for this clone: The antigen remains undetermined.

There are 16 residues in the CDR3. Losses at the gene ends were 3 bases for V and 5 bases for J; bases not matched to a gene: 8. Germline V lookup: CDR1 SGHNT, CDR2 YYREEE (reference sequence). This chain uses TRBV5-4 with TRBJ2-7; 13 nucleotides agree with TRBD2. The receptor comes from a woman younger than 30 in good health and CMV-seropositive. The sequencing input was PBMCs. CDR3 sequence: CASSWRTSGRAHEQYF. In nucleotides, the CDR3 is TGTGCCAGCAGCTGGAGGACTAGCGGGAGAGCCCACGAGCAGTACTTC. Filled out from reference TRBV5-4 and TRBJ2-7, the complete variable domain reads ETGVTQSPTHLIKTRGQQVTLRCSSQSGHNTVSWYQQALGQGPQFIFQYYREEENGRGNFPPRFSGLQFPNYSSELNVNALELDDSALYLCASSWRTSGRAHEQYFGPGTRLTVT.